These T cell receptor beta chains were read from a single sample in a study of preoperative IRX-2 immunotherapy in early breast cancer. Sequencing was performed with immunoSEQ multiplex PCR; in TCRdb, only in-frame clones are kept and a portion is missing. The data contain tens of thousands of clones, roughly 75% of them seen just once; the ten biggest clones take up 6.8%. The sequences come from lymph node tissue, collected after IRX-2 immunotherapy. The receptors were gathered from a human donor with breast cancer. CDR3s include the opening cysteine and the closing phenylalanine or tryptophan. Fields, in order: J gene, CDR3 length, D gene, clone size, V gene, CDR3 protein, CDR3 DNA. D genes are given only for firm matches. Only part of the rows carry a size: once, few, many, or a class if the clone is expanded.

TRBJ1-1,14,-,-,TRBV1,CASSQQQTNTEAFF,TGCGCCAGCAGCCAACAACAGACGAACACTGAAGCTTTCTTT
TRBJ2-2,14,-,-,TRBV28,CASLGAGATGELFF,TGTGCCTCCCTAGGGGCAGGGGCCACCGGGGAGCTGTTTTTT
TRBJ2-7,14,TRBD1,-,TRBV7-7,CASSYGAGGREQYF,TGTGCCAGCAGCTATGGGGCAGGGGGCCGCGAGCAGTACTTC
TRBJ1-3,15,-,-,TRBV25-1,CASRRAGDSGNTIYF,TGTGCCAGCAGGAGGGCAGGGGACTCTGGAAACACCATATATTTT
TRBJ2-7,14,TRBD1,-,TRBV19,CASRAGTGMSEQYF,TGTGCCAGTAGGGCCGGGACAGGGATGAGCGAGCAGTACTTC
TRBJ2-1,14,TRBD2,-,TRBV28,CASSPPTSGSGQFF,TGTGCCAGCAGTCCCCCGACTAGCGGGAGTGGGCAGTTCTTC
TRBJ2-1,13,-,-,TRBV14,CASSDDEYNEQFF,TGTGCCAGCAGCGATGACGAGTACAATGAGCAGTTCTTC
TRBJ1-1,13,-,once,TRBV7-1,CASSSLPDTEAFF,TGTGCCAGCAGCTCACTACCTGACACTGAAGCTTTCTTT
TRBJ1-2,14,-,-,TRBV11-3,CASSLEVINYGYTF,TGTGCCAGCAGCTTGGAGGTAATCAACTATGGCTACACCTTC
TRBJ2-7,13,-,once,TRBV6-8,CASSYNRDYEQYF,TGTGCCAGCAGTTACAACAGGGACTACGAGCAGTACTTC
TRBJ2-3,20,TRBD1,few,TRBV6-8,CASSLKGDRPFLTDRDTQYF,TGTGCCAGCAGTCTCAAGGGGGACAGACCCTTTTTAACCGATAGAGATACGCAGTATTTT
TRBJ2-7,17,TRBD2,-,TRBV11-3,CASSHARLAGGAYEQYF,TGTGCCAGCAGCCACGCCAGGCTAGCGGGAGGCGCCTACGAGCAGTACTTC
TRBJ1-2,15,-,-,TRBV5-1,CASSLVVGGTDGYTF,TGCGCCAGCAGCTTGGTGGTAGGGGGTACAGATGGCTACACCTTC
TRBJ2-7,17,TRBD2,-,TRBV11-3,CASSSPGLAGGSYEQYF,TGTGCCAGCAGCTCTCCGGGACTAGCGGGAGGGTCCTACGAGCAGTACTTC
TRBJ1-2,14,-,-,TRBV6-8,CASSPEPGLYGYTF,TGTGCCAGCAGTCCTGAACCGGGACTTTATGGCTACACCTTC
TRBJ2-6,16,-,few,TRBV5-1,CASSPTAGAGANVLTF,TGCGCCAGCAGCCCCACCGCCGGGGCCGGGGCCAACGTCCTGACTTTC
TRBJ2-7,15,TRBD2,-,TRBV6-8,CASSYSASGNYEQYF,TGTGCCAGCAGTTACTCGGCTAGCGGTAACTACGAGCAGTACTTC
TRBJ1-2,13,-,once,TRBV7-1,CASSHELNYGYTF,TGTGCCAGCAGTCACGAACTTAACTATGGCTACACCTTC
TRBJ1-2,16,TRBD1,-,TRBV11-3,CASSRTGALSSYGYTF,TGTGCCAGCAGCCGGACAGGGGCGTTATCCTCCTATGGCTACACCTTC
TRBJ1-3,11,-,-,TRBV19,CASRVRDTIYF,TGTGCCAGTAGGGTGCGGGACACCATATATTTT
TRBJ2-7,14,TRBD1,-,TRBV5-1,CASSVMDRAYEQYF,TGCGCCAGCAGCGTAATGGACAGGGCCTACGAGCAGTACTTC
TRBJ2-5,16,TRBD1,few,TRBV28,CASSLFSKGQKETQYF,TGTGCCAGCAGTTTATTCTCCAAGGGACAGAAAGAGACCCAGTACTTC
TRBJ2-4,15,-,few,TRBV11-3,CASSSEGGVKNIQYF,TGTGCCAGCAGCTCAGAGGGGGGAGTCAAAAACATTCAGTACTTC
TRBJ2-1,12,-,-,TRBV10-2,CASTSTLYEQFF,TGCGCCAGCACATCTACTCTCTATGAGCAGTTCTTC
TRBJ2-1,17,TRBD2,-,TRBV19,CASSKTSEMMRYNEQFF,TGTGCCAGTAGTAAAACTAGCGAGATGATGCGTTACAATGAGCAGTTCTTC
TRBJ1-2,13,TRBD1,-,TRBV7-1,CASSTQGEGGYTF,TGTGCCAGCAGCACTCAGGGGGAGGGTGGCTACACCTTC
TRBJ1-5,13,TRBD1,few,TRBV18,CASSIGGLRPQHF,TGTGCCAGTTCGATAGGGGGCCTGAGGCCCCAGCATTTT
TRBJ1-3,13,-,-,TRBV30,CAWTADLGNTIYF,TGTGCCTGGACAGCAGATCTCGGAAACACCATATATTTT
TRBJ2-6,15,-,-,TRBV19,CASSIGQAGANVLTF,TGTGCCAGTAGTATAGGGCAAGCTGGGGCCAACGTCCTGACTTTT
TRBJ2-7,15,-,-,TRBV7-6,CASSFEGGLYGEQYF,TGTGCCAGCAGCTTCGAAGGGGGTCTTTATGGCGAGCAGTACTTC
TRBJ1-2,14,-,-,TRBV6-8,CASRRTGTNYGYTF,TGTGCCAGCAGGCGAACAGGGACCAACTATGGCTACACCTTC
TRBJ1-1,14,TRBD1,-,TRBV6-8,CASRTGQENTEAFF,TGTGCCAGCAGAACGGGACAGGAGAACACTGAAGCTTTCTTT
TRBJ2-6,18,-,-,TRBV11-3,CASSLIARQSSGANVLTF,TGTGCCAGCAGCTTAATCGCCAGACAAAGCTCTGGGGCCAACGTCCTGACTTTC
TRBJ2-1,15,TRBD2,-,TRBV19,CASSRAGAKRGEQFF,TGTGCCAGTAGTAGAGCGGGAGCCAAGAGGGGGGAGCAGTTCTTC
TRBJ2-1,16,TRBD2,-,TRBV7-1,CASSRILAGGGNEQFF,TGTGCCAGCAGCCGAATACTAGCGGGAGGAGGCAATGAGCAGTTCTTC
TRBJ2-7,15,TRBD2,-,TRBV5-1,CASSLTTSGSSEQYF,TGCGCCAGCAGCTTGACAACTAGCGGGAGTAGCGAGCAGTACTTC
TRBJ2-2,13,-,once,TRBV7-4,CASSFTGTGELFF,TGTGCCAGCAGCTTTACCGGTACCGGGGAGCTGTTTTTT
TRBJ2-7,15,TRBD1,-,TRBV11-3,CASSSRDRGQHEQYF,TGTGCCAGCAGCTCCCGGGACAGGGGTCAGCACGAGCAGTACTTC
TRBJ2-7,16,-,-,TRBV19,CASSISGSSPSYEQYF,TGTGCCAGTAGTATATCAGGCAGCTCCCCATCCTACGAGCAGTACTTC
TRBJ1-1,12,-,-,TRBV9,CASSLGAGEAFF,TGTGCCAGCAGCTTAGGGGCTGGTGAAGCTTTCTTT
TRBJ2-7,15,-,few,TRBV6-8,CASSYSVAGVYEQYF,TGTGCCAGCAGTTACTCAGTCGCAGGGGTCTACGAGCAGTACTTC
TRBJ2-7,13,TRBD1,-,TRBV29-1,CSVEVRTGTEQYF,TGCAGCGTTGAGGTTAGGACAGGGACCGAGCAGTACTTC
TRBJ2-1,14,TRBD1,-,TRBV2,CASAQDRAGNEQFF,TGTGCCAGCGCACAGGACAGGGCAGGGAATGAGCAGTTCTTC
TRBJ2-3,14,-,-,TRBV6-8,CAISGGQVGDTQYF,TGTGCCATCAGCGGCGGCCAGGTCGGGGATACGCAGTATTTT
TRBJ1-2,14,TRBD1,-,TRBV5-1,CASSFEQGDYGYTF,TGCGCCAGCAGCTTCGAACAGGGGGACTATGGCTACACCTTC
TRBJ2-7,12,-,few,TRBV29-1,CSVVWTTYEQYF,TGCAGCGTTGTTTGGACTACCTACGAGCAGTACTTC
TRBJ1-2,13,-,-,TRBV28,CASSLGQNYGYTF,TGTGCCAGCAGCCTCGGACAGAACTATGGCTACACCTTC
TRBJ2-1,15,TRBD2,-,TRBV7-2,CASSPELAVYNEQFF,TGTGCCAGCAGCCCGGAACTAGCGGTTTACAATGAGCAGTTCTTC
TRBJ2-5,17,TRBD2,-,TRBV11-3,CASSSFYGLAGRETQYF,TGTGCCAGCAGCTCTTTTTATGGACTAGCGGGACGAGAGACCCAGTACTTC
TRBJ1-2,15,-,-,TRBV6-8,CASSFTGAGPYGYTF,TGTGCCAGCAGTTTTACGGGGGCAGGACCGTATGGCTACACCTTC
TRBJ2-5,16,TRBD2,-,TRBV6-8,CASSRGSGRAGETQYF,TGTGCCAGCAGTCGTGGGAGCGGGAGGGCCGGGGAGACCCAGTACTTC
TRBJ1-5,16,TRBD1,-,TRBV18,CASSQQGPGYNQPQHF,TGTGCCAGCTCGCAACAGGGGCCGGGTTACAATCAGCCCCAGCATTTT
TRBJ2-2,17,TRBD2,-,TRBV7-6,CASSSLTSGSRTGELFF,TGTGCCAGCAGCTCTCTGACTAGCGGGAGTCGGACCGGGGAGCTGTTTTTT
TRBJ2-5,14,-,-,TRBV6-8,CASSFRSLGETQYF,TGTGCCAGCAGTTTCAGGTCCCTCGGAGAGACCCAGTACTTC
TRBJ1-4,14,-,-,TRBV28,CASSLLQDNEKLFF,TGTGCCAGCAGTTTATTACAGGATAATGAAAAACTGTTTTTT
TRBJ1-2,14,-,-,TRBV11-3,CASSLGLMNYGYTF,TGTGCCAGCAGCTTGGGGCTTATGAACTATGGCTACACCTTC
TRBJ1-1,15,-,-,TRBV11-3,CASSLKAGDFTEAFF,TGTGCCAGCAGCTTGAAGGCAGGGGATTTCACTGAAGCTTTCTTT
TRBJ1-2,15,-,medium-sized,TRBV28,CASSLFSTEGYGYTF,TGTGCCAGCAGTTTATTCTCCACAGAGGGCTATGGCTACACCTTC